The rows below give T cell receptor beta chains drawn from one sample of a study of shared T cell receptors in the human thymus. The repertoire was sequenced with immunoSEQ multiplex PCR; TCRdb's copy has only in-frame clones and lacks some. The sample yields a few hundred thousand clones, 95% seen once. The source material was thymocytes. These TCRs come from a human donor. Both conserved end residues are part of each CDR3. D genes are given only for firm matches. Not every row has a clone size; where given, it reads once, few, many or a size class.

-	TRBV28	TRBJ2-4	-	TGTGCCAGCAGTTTATGTGAGGCCACCAAAAACATTCAGTACTTC	CASSLCEATKNIQYF
-	TRBV7-9	TRBJ2-1	-	TGTGCCAGCAGCTTAGTCCCGGAAGAACAGGAGCAGTTCTTC	CASSLVPEEQEQFF
-	TRBV20-1	TRBJ1-5	few	TGCAGTGTAGGAAGGGCACAGCCCCAGCATTTT	CSVGRAQPQHF
-	TRBV11-2	TRBJ2-7	-	TGTGCCAGCAGCTTATACTCCCCTCGGGCCATCCCAGGGACCTACGAGCAGTACTTC	CASSLYSPRAIPGTYEQYF
-	TRBV29-1	TRBJ1-2	-	TGCACCGCTGCTGATGGGGGAATCGGATACACCTTC	CTAADGGIGYTF
TRBD1	TRBV7-3	TRBJ1-3	-	TGTGCCAGCAGCCCTGAAAACGCAGGGGGCTCTGGAAACACCATATATTTT	CASSPENAGGSGNTIYF
TRBD1	TRBV27	TRBJ2-3	-	TGTGCCAGCAGTTTCTCGGCAGGGGGAATCACAGATACGCAGTATTTT	CASSFSAGGITDTQYF
-	TRBV28	TRBJ2-1	-	TGTGCCAGCCGCCCCAGGGGTTCCTACAATGAGCAGTTCTTC	CASRPRGSYNEQFF
-	TRBV2	TRBJ2-1	-	TGTGCCAGCAGTCAAACGTATGAGCAGTTCTTC	CASSQTYEQFF
-	TRBV15	TRBJ1-5	-	TGTGCCACCAGCAGAGACCCAGGACTTACCACATATCAGCCCCAGCATTTT	CATSRDPGLTTYQPQHF
TRBD1	TRBV27	TRBJ2-3	-	TGTGCCAGCAGTGGGAGGACAGGGGAGAGGGGCACAGATACGCAGTATTTT	CASSGRTGERGTDTQYF
-	TRBV6-6	TRBJ2-7	-	TGTGCCAGCAGTTACCCCGCCAGGGGGCGGGGGTACGAGCAGTACTTC	CASSYPARGRGYEQYF
-	TRBV4-1	TRBJ2-3	-	TGCGCCAGCAGCCTCTTTTATATGGGGCAGGGCACAGATACGCAGTATTTT	CASSLFYMGQGTDTQYF
TRBD2	TRBV29-1	TRBJ2-7	-	TGCAGCGTTAATGCAGCGGGAGATGCCCCAAGCTCCTACGAGCAGTACTTC	CSVNAAGDAPSSYEQYF
TRBD1	TRBV6-5	TRBJ1-1	-	TGTGCCAGCAGTCACAGGGGAGGGACAACTGAAGCTTTCTTT	CASSHRGGTTEAFF
TRBD2	TRBV6-4	TRBJ2-1	-	TGTGCCAGCAGTGAGGCGAGCGGGGGTTACAATGAGCAGTTCTTC	CASSEASGGYNEQFF
-	TRBV2	TRBJ1-5	-	TGTGCCAGCAGTGAAGCGAACCCCGGGACCGATAGCAATCAGCCCCAGCATTTT	CASSEANPGTDSNQPQHF
TRBD2	TRBV28	TRBJ2-1	-	TGTGCCAGCAGTTTACGCCTAGCGGGAGGAGGGAATGAGCAGTTCTTC	CASSLRLAGGGNEQFF
-	TRBV5-1	TRBJ1-1	-	TGCGCCATCAGCTTCCAGGGAAACACTGAAGCTTTCTTT	CAISFQGNTEAFF